Listed below are T cell receptor beta chains from one sample, sequenced in a study of blood T cells in healthy people across ages. One entry per CDR3 protein results from TCRdb running MiXCR on the 5' RACE reads. The repertoire holds about 800,000 distinct CDR3 sequences, with more than 20% as singletons. The data also belong to a second study, concerning T cells of mothers and their children.

Sequenced sample: blood. The receptors come from a boy aged 5-17 years in good health. Each CDR3 is given with its conserved first and last residue.

TRBV28	TRBJ2-3	CASTPPEGGTDTQYF
TRBV27	TRBJ2-3	CASSVISPPIGADTQYF
TRBV7-6	TRBJ2-7	CASSLVGTWGNREQYF
TRBV19	TRBJ2-1	CASSSDPGAYNEQFF
TRBV24-1	TRBJ2-3	CATSDFRGADTQYF
TRBV6-1	TRBJ1-2	CASTGQGRNLYGYTF
TRBV20-1	TRBJ2-3	CSAGPDRGSLDTQYF
TRBV20-1	TRBJ2-2	CSAVVNTGELFF
TRBV6-2/TRBV6-3	TRBJ2-7	CASRAGTSASYEQYF
TRBV10-3	TRBJ2-1	CATKAGGLGEQFF
TRBV5-1	TRBJ1-5	CASSLGGVKEPQHF
TRBV29-1	TRBJ2-7	CSVEEVRGRGEQYF
TRBV20-1	TRBJ2-7	CSALTGTGDYEQYF
TRBV6-5	TRBJ1-2	CASSYYTTDLYIWGYGYTF
TRBV20-1	TRBJ2-1	CSAKRDLYNEQFF
TRBV7-9	TRBJ2-1	CASSGPSGSSYNEQFF
TRBV13	TRBJ2-2	CASKDRYTGELFF
TRBV4-3	TRBJ1-1	CASSQVTVNTEAFF
TRBV28	TRBJ1-4	CASRDRGGSEKLFF
TRBV12-3/TRBV12-4	TRBJ2-5	CASSLKDVQETQYF
TRBV28	TRBJ2-5	CASSNWDRAKTQYF
TRBV29-1	TRBJ2-5	CSVISPGVLGQETQYF
TRBV21-1	TRBJ1-5	CASSKAPGVSNRPQHF
TRBV28	TRBJ2-1	CASSFGGSQFF
TRBV27	TRBJ2-1	CASSSLAGVAHNEQFF
TRBV2	TRBJ1-6	CASSLDSSTNSPLHF
TRBV28	TRBJ2-1	CASKEAGRSYNEQFF
TRBV9	TRBJ1-2	CASSVGLSSNYGYTF
TRBV29-1	-	CSGRTQNSYEQYF